Shown below are 24 T cell receptor beta chains from a single sample sequenced in a study of cytomegalovirus exposure and HLA in healthy donors. Primers for the PCR totalled 60 Vbeta and 13 Jbeta. Measured with immunoSEQ multiplex PCR; TCRdb has only the in-frame clones, and not every one. Its table records under 200,000 clones. Sequences were obtained from PBMCs. The receptor source for this set is a man aged 25 to 45 in good health and CMV-seronegative.

The chain links TRBV27 to TRBJ2-7; 7 bases are a match to TRBD2. Trimming at V came to 5 bases and at J to 7 bases, leaving 11 bases not matched to a gene. Germline CDR1 is MNHEY and CDR2 is SMNVEV (reference sequence). The CDR3 has 14 amino acids. The CDR3, as DNA: TGTGCCAGCAGTCCTAGCGGCGGTTACCTGGAGCAGTACTTC. Protein sequence: CASSPSGGYLEQYF.

V and J are TRBV2 and TRBJ1-1; tentative D call: TRBD1 (6 bases). V gave up 6 bases and J gave up 3 bases, with 14 bases separating them. The V gene's germline CDR1 is SNHLY and CDR2 FYNNEI. CDR3 length: 14 amino acids. The CDR3 sequence is CASRLLRQDTEAFF. CDR3 DNA sequence: TGTGCCAGCAGGTTACTGAGACAGGACACTGAAGCTTTCTTT.

The V and J genes are TRBV19 and TRBJ1-5; 7 nucleotides match TRBD1. This CDR3 region has 15 residues. Germline lookup yields CDR1 LNHDA and CDR2 SQIVND (reference sequence). Trimming at V came to 5 bases and at J to 7 bases, leaving 11 bases not matched to a gene. CDR3 protein: CASSPRTGGGQPQHF. The DNA of the CDR3 is TGTGCCAGTAGTCCCCGGACAGGCGGGGGGCAGCCCCAGCATTTT.

This chain connects TRBV2 to TRBJ2-2; 9 bases map to TRBD1. V shed 7 bases, J shed 1 base, and the junction held 7 bases outside the gene matches. This CDR3 region has 16 residues. Germline lookup yields CDR1 SNHLY and CDR2 FYNNEI. CDR3: CASTSPGQGNTGELFF. CDR3 bases: TGTGCCAGCACGTCCCCGGGACAGGGGAACACCGGGGAGCTGTTTTTT.

The chain uses TRBV11-2 and TRBJ2-2; TRBD1 is a possible D gene (6 bases). CDR1 and CDR2 (germline): SGHAT, FQNNGV. The V end was cut by 6 bases, the J end by 3 bases, with 20 bases between. The CDR3 spans 17 residues. This CDR3 reads CASSRVQGRVDTGELFF. In DNA form, the CDR3 reads TGTGCCAGCAGTCGAGTACAGGGAAGGGTGGACACCGGGGAGCTGTTTTTT.

The rearrangement links TRBV6-5 to TRBJ1-1; D gene uncertain. The V and J ends lost 2 bases and 2 bases respectively, with 6 bases between them. This CDR3 contains 13 residues. In germline, CDR1 is MNHEY, CDR2 SVGAGI. CDR3 in DNA: TGTGCCAGCAGTTACACGGGAAACACTGAAGCTTTCTTT. Translation gives CASSYTGNTEAFF.

This rearrangement joins TRBV6-5 to TRBJ1-1; D is uncertain. The CDR3 consists of 13 residues. Germline values: CDR1 MNHEY, CDR2 SVGAGI. V gave up 8 bases and J gave up 0 bases, with 10 bases separating them. The CDR3 nucleotides read TGTGCCAGCCGAACCCCGGTGAACACTGAAGCTTTCTTT. Translated: CASRTPVNTEAFF.

As DNA, the CDR3 is TGTGCCAGCAGTTCCCAAGGGGGCGCCTATGGCTACACCTTC. Protein sequence: CASSSQGGAYGYTF. The rearrangement joins TRBV28 to TRBJ1-2; 7 bases align to TRBD1. Germline loops: CDR1 MDHEN, CDR2 SYDVKM. This CDR3 has 14 amino acids. V lost 4 bases to trimming and J lost 4 bases; unmatched junction nucleotides: 6.

The chain combines TRBV5-1 with TRBJ2-7; 9 nucleotides match TRBD1. The V segment lost 4 bases and the J segment 5 bases; nucleotides outside the gene matches: 13. The CDR3 consists of 16 residues. Per the germline V gene, CDR1 is SGHRS and CDR2 is YFSETQ. The CDR3 bases are TGCGCCAGCAGCCTACGGACCGGGACAGGGAACCACGAGCAGTACTTC. Encoded protein: CASSLRTGTGNHEQYF.

The J gene is TRBJ2-2, the V gene TRBV13; 8 positions agree with TRBD2. The CDR3 is made up of 18 amino acids. Germline V CDR1 and CDR2: PRHDT, FYEKMQ (reference sequence). The V segment lost 0 bases and the J segment 7 bases; nucleotides outside the gene matches: 13. For the CDR3, the DNA is TGTGCCAGCAGCTTAGGAGGGGGAGTTAGCGGGACTGTCGGGGAGCTGTTTTTT. Translated, it gives CASSLGGGVSGTVGELFF.

This chain joins TRBV5-6 and TRBJ1-6; unclear D gene. There are 12 residues in the CDR3. Trimming stripped 2 bases from V and 6 bases from J, with 3 bases between. CDR1 SGHDT and CDR2 YYEEEE come from the germline V gene. CDR3 DNA sequence: TGTGCCAGCAGCTTCAGTAATTCACCCCTCCACTTT. It yields the protein CASSFSNSPLHF. Filled out from reference TRBV5-6 and TRBJ1-6, the complete variable domain reads DAGVTQSPTHLIKTRGQQVTLRCSPKSGHDTVSWYQQALGQGPQFIFQYYEEEERQRGNFPDRFSGHQFPNYSSELNVNALLLGDSALYLCASSFSNSPLHFGNGTRLTVT.

In regard to this clone: Relative to the germline gene, one junction end is altered; a read error may explain this. This chain connects TRBV6-1 to TRBJ1-5; D is uncertain. Germline lookup yields CDR1 MNHNS and CDR2 SASEGT. The CDR3 extends over 16 amino acids. The CDR3 protein is CASSEVHPNSNQPQHF. CDR3 sequence (DNA): TGTGCCAGCAGCGAAGTACACCCCAATAGCAATCAGCCCCAGCATTTT.

The chain recombines TRBV7-9 with TRBJ2-5, with a weak D call TRBD1 (6 bases). Trimming shortened V by 3 bases and J by 5 bases, and 13 bases separated the two germline ends. CDR1 and CDR2 (germline): SEHNR, FQNEAQ (reference sequence). There are 14 residues in the CDR3. For the CDR3, the DNA is TGTGCCAGCAGCTTTTACGGACAGCAGGAGACCCAGTACTTC. As protein: CASSFYGQQETQYF.

The V call is TRBV11-2, the J call TRBJ1-1; 8 nucleotides agree with TRBD1. Germline CDR1 SGHAT, CDR2 FQNNGV. The ends lost 3 bases at V and 6 bases at J; junction bases unmatched: 6. This CDR3 has 14 amino acids. Here the CDR3 reads CASSFSGGSSEAFF. CDR3 in DNA: TGTGCCAGCAGCTTTTCAGGGGGCTCGTCTGAAGCTTTCTTT.

This chain links TRBV18 with TRBJ1-1; the match to TRBD1 covers 7 bases. This CDR3 spans 16 amino acids. Germline CDR1 and CDR2: KGHSH and LQKENI. Unmatched junction bases numbered 7, after V lost 3 bases and J lost 0 bases. The CDR3: CASSPQGGFMNTEAFF. The CDR3 nucleotides are TGTGCCAGCTCACCTCAGGGGGGATTCATGAACACTGAAGCTTTCTTT.

The CDR3 region has the DNA TGTGCCAGCTCACCGACGCTAGCGGGAGGCAATGAGCAGTTCTTC. This sequence encodes CASSPTLAGGNEQFF. The chain recombines TRBV18 with TRBJ2-1, with 11 positions matching TRBD2. From germline, CDR1 is KGHSH and CDR2 LQKENI. The junction had 4 bases not matched to a gene; V was cut back by 3 bases and J by 6 bases. The CDR3 is 15 amino acids.

V is TRBV18 and J is TRBJ2-7; D ambiguous. V dropped 3 bases and J dropped 2 bases, with 2 bases sitting between them. Germline CDR1 and CDR2: KGHSH and LQKENI. The CDR3 sequence is 11 residues long. Here the CDR3 DNA reads TGTGCCAGCTCACCCGCCTACGAGCAGTACTTC. It translates to CASSPAYEQYF.

This sequence joins TRBV2 and TRBJ2-1; 8 bases agree with TRBD2. The germline gives CDR1 SNHLY, CDR2 FYNNEI. This CDR3 has 16 residues. Germline trimming cut 3 bases from V and 0 bases from J; bases unmatched to any gene: 4. CDR3 sequence reads: CASSDLAGTSYNEQFF. The DNA for the CDR3 is TGTGCCAGCAGTGACCTAGCGGGTACCTCCTACAATGAGCAGTTCTTC.

The J gene is TRBJ1-1, the V gene TRBV5-1; TRBD1 matches 8 bases. In germline, CDR1 is SGHRS, CDR2 YFSETQ. J was trimmed by 3 bases and V by 0 bases; bases with no gene match: 10. This CDR3 has 17 amino acids. The CDR3 loop reads CASSLGAGGLSDTEAFF. In DNA, the CDR3 is TGCGCCAGCAGCTTGGGCGCAGGGGGCTTGTCGGACACTGAAGCTTTCTTT.

The chain joins TRBV12-5 to TRBJ2-3, with a weak D call TRBD2 (5 bases). The CDR3 has 14 residues. V was clipped by 2 bases and J by 6 bases, with 12 bases between them. Germline-derived CDR1 and CDR2 are LGHNT and FRNRAP. The CDR3 is CASGLLTSGDTQYF. Here the CDR3 DNA reads TGTGCTAGTGGTTTGCTAACGTCGGGGGATACGCAGTATTTT.

The chain joins TRBV5-1 to TRBJ2-7; TRBD1 aligns across 8 bases. The germline V gene has CDR1 SGHRS and CDR2 YFSETQ. With V trimmed by 2 bases and J by 6 bases, 7 bases remained unmatched. The CDR3 is made up of 14 amino acids. The CDR3 nucleotides are TGCGCCAGCAGCTTCTGGACAGGGCTCATCGAGCAGTACTTC. Its translation: CASSFWTGLIEQYF.

The chain combines TRBV6-1 with TRBJ2-7; TRBD1 matches at 10 bases. J lost 5 bases, V lost 6 bases, and 10 bases had no gene match. The CDR3 consists of 15 residues. Germline CDR1 is MNHNS and CDR2 is SASEGT. The CDR3 DNA reads as TGTGCCAGCAGCTTCCGGGACAGGGGCGGTCACGAGCAGTACTTC. Its translation: CASSFRDRGGHEQYF.

The J gene is TRBJ1-1, the V gene TRBV30; no firm D call. Germline V gene sequence: CDR1 GTSNPN, CDR2 SVGIG (reference sequence). The CDR3 has 13 amino acids. Trimming shortened V by 0 bases and J by 5 bases, and 10 bases separated the two germline ends. The CDR3 region is CAWSVSGLTEAFF. The CDR3 DNA follows: TGTGCCTGGAGTGTAAGCGGCTTAACTGAAGCTTTCTTT.

The chain employs TRBV19 and TRBJ1-2; D gene unclear. Trimming shortened V by 5 bases and J by 2 bases, and 9 bases separated the two germline ends. The germline CDR1 and CDR2 sequences are LNHDA and SQIVND (reference sequence). This CDR3 spans 13 amino acids. CDR3 in amino acids: CASSLQRNYGYTF. The CDR3 region has the DNA TGTGCCAGTAGTTTACAAAGAAACTATGGCTACACCTTC.